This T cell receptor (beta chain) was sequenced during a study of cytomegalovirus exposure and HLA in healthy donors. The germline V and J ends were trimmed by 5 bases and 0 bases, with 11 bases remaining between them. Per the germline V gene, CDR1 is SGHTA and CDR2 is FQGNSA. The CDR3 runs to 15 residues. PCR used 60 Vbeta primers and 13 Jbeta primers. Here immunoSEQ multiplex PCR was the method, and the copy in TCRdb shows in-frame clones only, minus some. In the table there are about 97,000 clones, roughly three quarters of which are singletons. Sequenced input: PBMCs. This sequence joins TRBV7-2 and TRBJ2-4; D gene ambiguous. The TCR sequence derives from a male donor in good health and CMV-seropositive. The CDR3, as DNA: TGTGCCAGCAGCCCCCAGGCGAGAGCCAAAAACATTCAGTACTTC. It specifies CASSPQARAKNIQYF.